This T cell receptor beta chain was recovered during a study of blood T cell repertoires in COVID-19 (dated by TCRdb to 2018 to 2020). About the investigation overall: Samples covering the acute and convalescent phases of COVID-19 were provided by collaborators in the United States, Italy and Spain. The prospective study material was composed of cDNA or gDNA derived from T cells, B-cell-depleted T cells, or PBMCs. The dataset comprised deeply sampled blood TCRbeta repertoires from subjects exposed to, actively infected with, or recovered from COVID-19. The repertoires were released in a freely available public database intended as a resource for research on the immune response to SARS-CoV-2. The samples were drawn from the first 160 participants of the ongoing ImmuneRACE study and from 1,254 subjects provided by 6 global collaborators. Nearly every sample came with metadata listing a de-identified subject ID, COVID-19 status, age in years and sex. HLA class I and class II types, where available, came from metadata supplied by the sample provider rather than from assay-based typing.

TCRbeta CDR3 regions were amplified from genomic DNA by means of the immunoSEQ Assay, a bias-controlled multiplex PCR. Per the source publication's procedure: Nucleated cell counts per sample were estimated from amplification of reference gene primers within the assay. To quantify the absolute abundance of each unique TCRbeta CDR3 rearrangement, sequence reads were collapsed and filtered. For each sample, productive Simpson clonality was calculated as the square root of Simpson's diversity index over productive rearrangements. TCRdb provides this immuneACCESS table in a form limited to in-frame rearrangements. Some clones are lacking; in checked studies, under half of them reflect an unresolved V gene, and why the rest are absent is not known. The DNA gave D and trimming, while V, J and clone size come from that table. Within this sample are 250,000 to 350,000 clones, with 80% to 90% of them counted one time only. The top ten clonotypes cover about 10% of the sample.

With respect to this clone: It lacks a known antigen. No clone much larger than this one lies a single base away; base qualities are absent.

Results and caveats for the whole study, not just this receptor: Clinical and demographic metadata were provided uncurated, with the amount varying by source and participant.

Participants in the prospective study were enrolled through a virtual design, were aged roughly 18 to 90 years, and lived in roughly 24 United States geographic areas. In the prospective study, cohorts were assigned on the basis of participant-reported clinical history obtained from a screening survey and a study questionnaire. Recovered participants in ImmuneRACE Cohort 3 were defined as having two consecutive negative NP/OP PCR tests, clearance from a healthcare professional, or resolution of symptoms. In the prospective study, mobile phlebotomists collected whole blood, serum and a nasopharyngeal or oropharyngeal swab from each participant. Over a roughly two-month period, participants in the prospective study had the option of providing additional blood draws and questionnaires. Prospective study blood samples were shipped either frozen or at room temperature before DNA extraction. The material sequenced was PBMCs or T cells enriched from blood (not recorded which). The source is a woman younger than 30 who had recovered from COVID-19.

The base sequence is TGCGCCAGCAGTGCGGGGGGAGGCCCGCCCGGGGAGCTGTTTTTT. Translation gives CASSAGGGPPGELFF. Recombination connected TRBV10-1 to TRBJ2-2; 7 bases in the junction line up with TRBD2. The germline V gene encodes CDR1 WNHNN and CDR2 SYGVQD (reference sequence). Measured from the cysteine to the phenylalanine, the CDR3 is 15 residues long. Solely the CDR3 DNA is kept, with 45 bases framed from the first base. Clipping removes 4 bases from V and 6 bases from J, with 8 as the unmatched junction base count.